The next 6 T cell receptor beta chains were all read from a single sample in a study of cytomegalovirus exposure and HLA in healthy donors. Some clones are missing from TCRdb's copy, which holds only in-frame ones; the method was immunoSEQ multiplex PCR. The sample yields roughly 250,000 clones, 86% seen once. Sequencing was performed on PBMCs. Receptor source: a woman in her thirties in good health and CMV-seropositive.

Comment on this clone: Other DNA sequences of this sample code for an identical CDR3. The V and J genes are TRBV29-1 and TRBJ2-1; TRBD1 matches at 10 bases. Unmatched junction bases numbered 2, after V lost 2 bases and J lost 7 bases. Germline lookup yields CDR1 SQVTM and CDR2 ANQGSEA. The length of the CDR3 is 13 residues. The CDR3 DNA sequence: TGCAGCGTTGAACGGGACAGGGGTAATGAGCAGTTCTTC. Translating gives CSVERDRGNEQFF.

This chain uses TRBV6-1 with TRBJ1-3; tentatively, D is TRBD1 (6 bases). Germline lookup yields CDR1 MNHNS and CDR2 SASEGT. The CDR3 length is 15 residues. Trimming removed 6 bases from V and 4 bases from J, with 16 bases in between. As DNA, the CDR3 is TGTGCCAGCAGCAGATCAGGGGTGTACGGAAACACCATATATTTT. This sequence encodes CASSRSGVYGNTIYF.

J is TRBJ2-3 and V is TRBV5-1; TRBD1 agrees at 7 bases. CDR3 length equals 14 residues. V lost 0 bases, J lost 3 bases, and 1 base stayed unmatched. Germline CDR1 reads SGHRS; CDR2 reads YFSETQ. The CDR3 sequence is CASSLGGQTDTQYF. CDR3 bases: TGCGCCAGCAGCTTGGGGGGACAGACAGATACGCAGTATTTT.

The chain employs TRBV10-1 and TRBJ2-3; 11 bases are a match to TRBD2. Germline V gene lookup returns CDR1 WNHNN and CDR2 SYGVQD (reference sequence). CDR3 length equals 14 residues. With V trimmed by 5 bases and J by 5 bases, 3 bases remained unmatched. CDR3 sequence reads: CASSPGLAGDTQYF. The CDR3 DNA is TGCGCCAGCAGTCCCGGACTAGCGGGAGATACGCAGTATTTT.

The chain links TRBV28 to TRBJ2-7; 11 bases align to TRBD2. This CDR3 is 15 amino acids long. V was pared by 5 bases and J by 4 bases, with 7 bases of the junction left unmatched. Germline V gene lookup returns CDR1 MDHEN and CDR2 SYDVKM. In DNA form, the CDR3 reads TGTGCCAGCAGTGCGCCGGGACTAGCGGCATACGAGCAGTACTTC. Protein sequence: CASSAPGLAAYEQYF. The full variable domain, rest sourced from reference TRBV28 and TRBJ2-7, is DVKVTQSSRYLVKRTGEKVFLECVQDMDHENMFWYRQDPGLGLRLIYFSYDVKMKEKGDIPEGYSVSREKKERFSLILESASTNQTSMYLCASSAPGLAAYEQYFGPGTRLTVT.

A note on this clone: This sample includes further DNA sequences coding for the same CDR3. DNA for the CDR3: TGTGCCAGCTCGCGGAATCAGCCCCAGCATTTT. Translated: CASSRNQPQHF. The chain couples TRBV28 to TRBJ1-5; D unresolved. V shed 8 bases and J shed 4 bases, with 6 bases lying between them. The germline V gene encodes CDR1 MDHEN and CDR2 SYDVKM. The CDR3 loop spans 11 amino acids.